This T cell receptor beta chain was profiled in a study of T cell repertoires in cytomegalovirus infection. Study-wide points: HLA-C-restricted CMV-specific TCR beta clonotypes prevailed in the ex vivo response.

TCRdb called the reads again in MiXCR, with one record for every CDR3 protein. The data show about 250,000 distinct CDR3 sequences, with about 15% seen just once and over 40% held by the top ten. About this clonotype itself: Its specificity is unknown. The junction shows a germline mismatch at one end, possibly a read error.

This CDR3 contains 12 residues. Germline assignment: CDR1 SNHLY and CDR2 FYNNEI. V usage is TRBV2 and J usage is TRBJ1-1; D uncertain. The sequence was collected from a human donor in good health (CMV status not recorded). Some clones in this sample may be carry-over from other donors' samples. What was sequenced was CD8+ T cells from PBMCs. As DNA, the CDR3 is TGTGCCAGCCTGGGTGAGCGCACTGTAGCTTTCTTT. Its protein is CASLGERTVAFF.